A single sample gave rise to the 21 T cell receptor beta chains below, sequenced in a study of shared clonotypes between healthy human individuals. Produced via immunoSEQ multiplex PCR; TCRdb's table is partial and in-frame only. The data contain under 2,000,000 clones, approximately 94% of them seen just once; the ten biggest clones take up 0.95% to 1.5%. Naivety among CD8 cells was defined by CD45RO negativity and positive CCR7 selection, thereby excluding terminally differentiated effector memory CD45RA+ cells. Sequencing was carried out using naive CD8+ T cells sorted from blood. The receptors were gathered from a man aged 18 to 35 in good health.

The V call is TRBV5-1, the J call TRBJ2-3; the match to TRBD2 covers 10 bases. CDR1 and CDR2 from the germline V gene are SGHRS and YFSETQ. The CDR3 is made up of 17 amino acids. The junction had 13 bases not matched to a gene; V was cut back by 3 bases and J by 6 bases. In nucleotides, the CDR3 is TGCGCCAGCAGCTCTAGCGGGGGAGGTTTCGAGTGGGATACGCAGTATTTT. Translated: CASSSSGGGFEWDTQYF.

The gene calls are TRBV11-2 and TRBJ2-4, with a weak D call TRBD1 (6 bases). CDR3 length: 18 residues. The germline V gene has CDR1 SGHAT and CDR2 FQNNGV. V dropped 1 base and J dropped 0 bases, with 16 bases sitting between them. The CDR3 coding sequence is TGTGCCAGCAGCTTAGCGGACAGCCCTTCTCTAGCCAAAAACATTCAGTACTTC. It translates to CASSLADSPSLAKNIQYF. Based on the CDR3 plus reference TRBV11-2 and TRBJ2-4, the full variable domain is EAGVAQSPRYKIIEKRQSVAFWCNPISGHATLYWYQQILGQGPKLLIQFQNNGVVDDSQLPKDRFSAERLKGVDSTLKIQPAKLEDSAVYLCASSLADSPSLAKNIQYFGAGTRLSVL.

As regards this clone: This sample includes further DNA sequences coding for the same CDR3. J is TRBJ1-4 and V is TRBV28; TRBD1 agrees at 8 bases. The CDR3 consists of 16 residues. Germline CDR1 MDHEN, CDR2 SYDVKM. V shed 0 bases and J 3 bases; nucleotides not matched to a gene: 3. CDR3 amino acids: CASSLWQGAANEKLFF. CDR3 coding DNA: TGTGCCAGCAGTTTATGGCAGGGGGCGGCTAATGAAAAACTGTTTTTT.

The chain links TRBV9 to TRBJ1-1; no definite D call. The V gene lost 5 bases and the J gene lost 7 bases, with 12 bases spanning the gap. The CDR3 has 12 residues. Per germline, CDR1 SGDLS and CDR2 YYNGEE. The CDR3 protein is CASRADDLEAFF. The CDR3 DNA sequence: TGTGCCAGCAGAGCTGACGACCTTGAAGCTTTCTTT.

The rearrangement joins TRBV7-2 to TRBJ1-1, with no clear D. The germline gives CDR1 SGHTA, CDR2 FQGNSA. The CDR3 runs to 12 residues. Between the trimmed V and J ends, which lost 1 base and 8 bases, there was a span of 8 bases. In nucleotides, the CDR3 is TGTGCCAGCAGCTTAGTACCGGGAGAAGCTTTCTTT. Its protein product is CASSLVPGEAFF.

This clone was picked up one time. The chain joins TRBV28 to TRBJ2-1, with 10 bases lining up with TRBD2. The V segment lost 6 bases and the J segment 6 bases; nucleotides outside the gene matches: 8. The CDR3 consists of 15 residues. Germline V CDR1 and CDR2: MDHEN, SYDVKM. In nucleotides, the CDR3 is TGTGCCAGCAGCTCCGGGACTAGCGTTACCAATGAGCAGTTCTTC. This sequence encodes CASSSGTSVTNEQFF.

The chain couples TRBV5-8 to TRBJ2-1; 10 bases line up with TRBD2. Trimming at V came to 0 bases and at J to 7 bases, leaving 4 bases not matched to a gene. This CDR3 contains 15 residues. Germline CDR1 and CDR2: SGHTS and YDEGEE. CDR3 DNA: TGTGCCAGCAGCTTGGGTAGCGGGGGGTTTAATGAGCAGTTCTTC. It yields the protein CASSLGSGGFNEQFF.

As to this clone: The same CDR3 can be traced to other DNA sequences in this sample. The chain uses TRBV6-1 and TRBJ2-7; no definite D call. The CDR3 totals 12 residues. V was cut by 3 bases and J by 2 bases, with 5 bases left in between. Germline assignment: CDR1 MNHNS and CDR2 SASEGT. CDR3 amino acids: CASSDWTYEQYF. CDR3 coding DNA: TGTGCCAGCAGTGATTGGACCTACGAGCAGTACTTC.

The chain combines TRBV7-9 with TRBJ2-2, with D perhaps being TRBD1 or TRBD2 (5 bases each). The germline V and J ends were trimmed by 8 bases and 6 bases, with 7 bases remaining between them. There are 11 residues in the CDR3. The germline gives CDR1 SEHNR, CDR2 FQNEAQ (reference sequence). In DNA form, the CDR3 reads TGTGCCAGCGAGGGGTCCGGGGAGCTGTTTTTT. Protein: CASEGSGELFF.

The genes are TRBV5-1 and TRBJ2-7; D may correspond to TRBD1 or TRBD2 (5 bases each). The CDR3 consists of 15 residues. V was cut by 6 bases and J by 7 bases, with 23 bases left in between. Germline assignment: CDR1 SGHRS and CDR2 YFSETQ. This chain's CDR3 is CASTPDSSGWGEQYF. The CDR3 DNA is TGCGCCAGCACCCCCGACAGTTCGGGGTGGGGGGAGCAGTACTTC.

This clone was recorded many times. CDR3 region: CASSVFGPPQDYGYTF. In nucleotides, the CDR3 is TGTGCCAGCAGTGTCTTCGGGCCTCCCCAAGACTATGGCTACACCTTC. The gene calls are TRBV6-1 and TRBJ1-2; no firm D call. V was cut by 4 bases and J by 3 bases, with 18 bases left in between. The CDR3 consists of 16 residues. From germline, CDR1 is MNHNS and CDR2 SASEGT.

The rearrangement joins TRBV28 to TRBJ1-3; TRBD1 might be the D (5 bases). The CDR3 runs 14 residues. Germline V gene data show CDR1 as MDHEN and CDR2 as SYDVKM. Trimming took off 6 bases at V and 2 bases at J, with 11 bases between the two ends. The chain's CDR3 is CASRVAGPGNTIYF. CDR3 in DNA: TGTGCCAGCAGAGTTGCGGGGCCTGGAAACACCATATATTTT.

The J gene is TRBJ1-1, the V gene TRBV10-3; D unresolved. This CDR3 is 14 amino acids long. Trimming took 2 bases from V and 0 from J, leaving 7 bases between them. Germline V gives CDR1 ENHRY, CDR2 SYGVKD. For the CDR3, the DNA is TGTGCCATCAGTGAGGATAGAATGAACACTGAAGCTTTCTTT. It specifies CAISEDRMNTEAFF.

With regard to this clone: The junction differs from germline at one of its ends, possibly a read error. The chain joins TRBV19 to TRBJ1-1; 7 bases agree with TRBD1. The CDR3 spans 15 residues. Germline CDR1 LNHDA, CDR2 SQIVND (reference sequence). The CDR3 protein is CATWAGTESNPEAFF. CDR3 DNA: TGTGCCACTTGGGCGGGGACAGAATCGAACCCTGAAGCTTTCTTT.

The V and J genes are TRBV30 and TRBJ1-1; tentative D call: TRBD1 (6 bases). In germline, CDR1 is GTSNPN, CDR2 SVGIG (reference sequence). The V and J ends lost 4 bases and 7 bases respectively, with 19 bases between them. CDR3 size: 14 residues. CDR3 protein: CAWNSQGLDYEAFF. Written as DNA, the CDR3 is TGTGCCTGGAATAGCCAGGGGTTAGATTATGAAGCTTTCTTT.

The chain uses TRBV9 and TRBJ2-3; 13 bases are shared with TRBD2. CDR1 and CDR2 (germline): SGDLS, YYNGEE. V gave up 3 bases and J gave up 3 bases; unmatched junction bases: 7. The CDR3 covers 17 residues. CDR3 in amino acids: CASSGRTSGRLTDTQYF. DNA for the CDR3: TGTGCCAGCAGCGGAAGGACTAGCGGGAGACTTACAGATACGCAGTATTTT.

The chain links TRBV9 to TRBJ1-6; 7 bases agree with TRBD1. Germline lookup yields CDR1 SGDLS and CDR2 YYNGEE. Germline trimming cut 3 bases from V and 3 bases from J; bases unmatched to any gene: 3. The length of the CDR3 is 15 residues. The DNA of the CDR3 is TGTGCCAGCAGCGCCACAGGGGTCTATAATTCACCCCTCCACTTT. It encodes CASSATGVYNSPLHF.

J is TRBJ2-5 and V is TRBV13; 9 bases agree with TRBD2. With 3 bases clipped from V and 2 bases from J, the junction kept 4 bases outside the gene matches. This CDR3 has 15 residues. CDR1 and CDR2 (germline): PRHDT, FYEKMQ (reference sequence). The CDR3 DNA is TGTGCCAGCAGCTTGAGCGGGGGGTATCAAGAGACCCAGTACTTC. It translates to CASSLSGGYQETQYF. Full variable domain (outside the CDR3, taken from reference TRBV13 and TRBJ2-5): AAGVIQSPRHLIKEKRETATLKCYPIPRHDTVYWYQQGPGQDPQFLISFYEKMQSDKGSIPDRFSAQQFSDYHSELNMSSLELGDSALYFCASSLSGGYQETQYFGPGTRLLVL.

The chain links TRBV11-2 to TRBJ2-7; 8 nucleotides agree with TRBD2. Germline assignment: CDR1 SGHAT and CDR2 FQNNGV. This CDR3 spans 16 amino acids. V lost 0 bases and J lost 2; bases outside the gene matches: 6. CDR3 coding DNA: TGTGCCAGCAGCTTAGATCCGGGACTAGGGACCTACGAGCAGTACTTC. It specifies CASSLDPGLGTYEQYF.

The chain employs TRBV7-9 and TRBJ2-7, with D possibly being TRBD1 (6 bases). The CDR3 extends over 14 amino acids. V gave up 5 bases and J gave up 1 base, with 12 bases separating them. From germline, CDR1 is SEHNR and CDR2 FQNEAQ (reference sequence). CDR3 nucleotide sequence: TGTGCCAGCAGCGAAGCCGACAGGTCCTACGAGCAGTACTTC. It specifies CASSEADRSYEQYF.

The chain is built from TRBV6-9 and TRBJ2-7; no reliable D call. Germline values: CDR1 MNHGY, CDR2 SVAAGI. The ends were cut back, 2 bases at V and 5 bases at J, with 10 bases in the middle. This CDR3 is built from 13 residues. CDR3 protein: CASSYLWVDEQYF. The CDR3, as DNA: TGTGCCAGCAGTTATCTCTGGGTTGACGAGCAGTACTTC.